This T cell receptor (beta chain) was recorded in a study of T-cell reconstitution after alpha-beta-depleted transplantation in children. Study findings and constraints: Recipient T cells and thymic progenitors that survived gave rise to the high TCRbeta diversity observed at day 60 in some patients. Expanded graft clones, several hundred of them, were reportedly the source of alpha-beta T cells about two months after transplant. The main origin of T-cell counts and diversity one year after transplant was newly produced T cells.

Unique molecular identifiers were incorporated when the TCRbeta library was constructed. TCRdb independently ran MiXCR on the PCR reads; one entry per CDR3 protein. Of 780,000 or so distinct CDR3 sequences in the sample, about 15% are singletons; the top ten hold around 5.3%. Only a few counts were recorded for this clonotype. As yet, its antigen is unknown. The germline V gene encodes CDR1 KGHSH and CDR2 LQKENI. Deletions cut 4 bases from V and 5 bases from J, with 12 bases between. This CDR3 is 13 amino acids long. This specimen was PBMCs, mostly from graft donor cells, taken 360 days after TCRalphabeta/CD19-depleted stem cell transplant. The clonotype originates from a male patient younger than 18 who had a stem cell transplant for acute lymphoblastic leukemia, so the T cells may come from the graft donor. V gene TRBV18 combines with J gene TRBJ2-7, with D perhaps matching TRBD2 (5 bases). This chain's CDR3 is CASSLVASDEQYF. CDR3 nucleotide sequence: TGTGCCAGCTCACTGGTAGCGAGTGACGAGCAGTACTTC.